This T cell receptor beta chain was found in a study of CXCR3-negative and CXCR3-positive naive CD8 T cells. The CDR3 is 17 residues long. Germline CDR1 and CDR2: SNHLY and FYNNEI. Via 5' RACE with UMI labels, TRB cDNA libraries were prepared. TCRdb reprocessed the 5' RACE reads, keeping one entry per CDR3 protein, no DNA. The sample table sets out about 60,000 distinct CDR3 sequences. Points on this clonotype: Its target is unknown.

Naive cells were sorted as CD45RO-, CCR7+, CD27+ and CD95-. Overall study findings and caveats: Similar TRBV-TRBJ gene usage was seen in naive CXCR3-negative and CXCR3-positive cells, but not in memory cells. Naive cells with CXCR3 showed TRB CDR3s that were more hydrophobic than those in CXCR3-negative naive cells. No difference in surface CD5 was seen between naive subsets, and TCR strength was inferred from TRB CDR3 properties.

This TCR was recovered from a human donor in good health. Some clones in this sample may be carry-over from other donors' samples. V and J are TRBV2 and TRBJ2-1; TCRdb returns TRBD2, unconfirmable since there is no DNA. The material sequenced was naive CXCR3+ CD8+ T cells from blood. Sample subset: CD45RO-CCR7+CD27+CD95- naive CD8+ T cells expressing CXCR3 (TNR3+). The CDR3 loop is CASSEKSGTSSYNEQFF.